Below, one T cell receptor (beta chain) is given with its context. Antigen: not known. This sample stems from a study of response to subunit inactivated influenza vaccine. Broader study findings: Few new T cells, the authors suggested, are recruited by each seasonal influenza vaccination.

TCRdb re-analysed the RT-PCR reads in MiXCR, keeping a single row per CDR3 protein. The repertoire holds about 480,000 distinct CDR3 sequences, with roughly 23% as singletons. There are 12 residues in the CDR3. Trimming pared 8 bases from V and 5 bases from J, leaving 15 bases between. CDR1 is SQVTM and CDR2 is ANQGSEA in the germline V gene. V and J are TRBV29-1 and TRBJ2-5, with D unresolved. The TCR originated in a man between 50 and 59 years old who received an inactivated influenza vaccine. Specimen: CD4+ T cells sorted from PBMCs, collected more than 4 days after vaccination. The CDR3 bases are TGCAGCATGTGGGCCGCCGGGGAGACCCAGTACTTC. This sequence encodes CSMWAAGETQYF.